Listed below are T cell receptor beta chains from one sample, sequenced in a study of blood T cell repertoires in COVID-19. Only in-frame clones appear in the TCRdb table, and some are missing; sequencing was by immunoSEQ multiplex PCR. The table lists 400,000 to 500,000 clones, roughly 84% of them singletons. The material sequenced was PBMCs or T cells enriched from blood (not recorded which). These receptors came from a young woman who had been exposed to COVID-19. The CDR3 runs from the conserved cysteine through the conserved F or W. A D gene is named only where the DNA matches it firmly. A row's size may be missing; if present it is once, few, many or a size class.

v_call: TRBV6-5; j_call: TRBJ1-1; clone_size: -; d_call: -; cdr3_aa: CASKEGTEAFF; cdr3_nt: TGTGCCTCGAAGGAGGGCACTGAAGCTTTCTTT
v_call: TRBV19; j_call: TRBJ1-5; clone_size: -; d_call: -; cdr3_aa: CASSIGQGLSFQPQHF; cdr3_nt: TGTGCCAGTAGTATAGGCCAGGGTCTCTCGTTTCAGCCCCAGCATTTT
v_call: TRBV5-1; j_call: TRBJ2-7; clone_size: -; d_call: TRBD2; cdr3_aa: CASGVAGEYEQYF; cdr3_nt: TGCGCCAGCGGAGTAGCGGGAGAATACGAGCAGTACTTC
v_call: TRBV11-2; j_call: TRBJ2-7; clone_size: -; d_call: -; cdr3_aa: CASTSGRLYDFEQYF; cdr3_nt: TGTGCCAGCACCAGCGGGCGACTCTACGACTTCGAGCAGTACTTC
v_call: TRBV28; j_call: TRBJ2-7; clone_size: -; d_call: -; cdr3_aa: CASRRDYEQYF; cdr3_nt: TGTGCCAGCAGAAGAGACTACGAGCAGTACTTC
v_call: TRBV6-2/TRBV6-3; j_call: TRBJ2-7; clone_size: -; d_call: TRBD2; cdr3_aa: CASSYGTREVYEQYF; cdr3_nt: TGTGCCAGCAGTTACGGGACTAGGGAGGTCTACGAGCAGTACTTC
v_call: TRBV24-1; j_call: TRBJ1-5; clone_size: -; d_call: TRBD1; cdr3_aa: CATSGTGENNQPQHF; cdr3_nt: TGTGCCACCAGCGGGACAGGGGAGAATAATCAGCCCCAGCATTTT
v_call: TRBV3-1/TRBV3-2; j_call: TRBJ2-1; clone_size: -; d_call: TRBD2; cdr3_aa: CASSRDSGRANEQFF; cdr3_nt: TGTGCCAGCAGCCGGGATAGCGGGAGGGCCAATGAGCAGTTCTTC
v_call: TRBV29-1; j_call: TRBJ2-2; clone_size: -; d_call: TRBD1; cdr3_aa: CSVRTGNTGELFF; cdr3_nt: TGCAGCGTTCGGACAGGGAACACCGGGGAGCTGTTTTTT
v_call: TRBV28; j_call: TRBJ2-4; clone_size: -; d_call: TRBD2; cdr3_aa: CASSLTSGGLAKNIQYF; cdr3_nt: TGTGCCAGCAGTTTAACTAGCGGGGGGCTAGCCAAAAACATTCAGTACTTC
v_call: TRBV7-2; j_call: TRBJ2-1; clone_size: -; d_call: TRBD2; cdr3_aa: CASSFSGGAERNEQFF; cdr3_nt: TGTGCCAGCAGCTTTAGCGGGGGGGCTGAGCGTAATGAGCAGTTCTTC
v_call: TRBV4-2; j_call: TRBJ2-7; clone_size: many; d_call: -; cdr3_aa: CASSGAGAQSYEQYF; cdr3_nt: TGTGCCAGCAGCGGGGCGGGGGCCCAATCTTACGAGCAGTACTTC
v_call: TRBV25-1; j_call: TRBJ2-5; clone_size: -; d_call: TRBD2; cdr3_aa: CASSELGLAGGKYF; cdr3_nt: TGTGCCAGCAGTGAATTAGGTCTAGCGGGGGGCAAGTACTTC
v_call: TRBV15; j_call: TRBJ1-5; clone_size: -; d_call: -; cdr3_aa: CATSRATKNQPQHF; cdr3_nt: TGTGCCACCAGCAGAGCAACTAAAAATCAGCCCCAGCATTTT
v_call: TRBV5-5; j_call: TRBJ2-2; clone_size: once; d_call: -; cdr3_aa: CASSWRGGAGELFF; cdr3_nt: TGTGCCAGCAGCTGGCGAGGGGGAGCCGGGGAGCTGTTTTTT